Listed below are T cell receptor beta chains from one sample, sequenced in a study of siplizumab effects on memory and regulatory T cells. This table comes from immunoSEQ multiplex PCR, and its TCRdb copy is limited to in-frame clones, with some not included. The table shows tens of thousands of clones, with roughly 93% occurring only once. Sequenced material: CD8+ T cells sorted from blood. Receptor source: a human donor in good health. The CDR3 runs from the conserved cysteine through the conserved F or W. The D gene is left open where the match is weak. Clone size is stated in some rows and not others, as once, few, many or a class when expanded.

J,size,V,D,DNA,CDR3
TRBJ2-7,-,TRBV6-6,-,TGTGCCAGCGGGTTTGCCTCCTACGAGCAGTACTTC,CASGFASYEQYF
TRBJ2-7,once,TRBV7-2,-,TGTGCCAGCAGCCCCTCCTCTGACTACGAGCAGTACTTC,CASSPSSDYEQYF
TRBJ2-1,-,TRBV9,-,TGTGCCAGCAGCGAGGGAGGTGGCACGCCAAGCGATGAGCAGTTCTTC,CASSEGGGTPSDEQFF
TRBJ1-1,-,TRBV15,-,TGTGCCACCAGCAGAGCCTGGAACACTGAAGCTTTCTTT,CATSRAWNTEAFF
TRBJ2-1,-,TRBV4-3,TRBD1,TGCGCCAGCAGCCAAAAACAGGGGATATACAATGAGCAGTTCTTC,CASSQKQGIYNEQFF
TRBJ2-5,-,TRBV5-1,-,TGCGCCAGCAGCTTGGAAAAGCACTACCAAGAGACCCAGTACTTC,CASSLEKHYQETQYF
TRBJ2-2,-,TRBV6-6,-,TGTGCCAGCAGTTACTCGACCGGGGAGCTGTTTTTT,CASSYSTGELFF
TRBJ2-7,-,TRBV13,TRBD1,TGTGCCAGCAGCGCCGGGGCAGGGGGCCGAGAGCAGTACTTC,CASSAGAGGREQYF
TRBJ1-1,-,TRBV5-1,-,TGCGCCAGCAGCTTCTTCATGAACACTGAAGCTTTCTTT,CASSFFMNTEAFF
TRBJ1-5,-,TRBV30,-,TGTGCCTGGAGTGCTCAATTGAGGGAGGGTGGGCCCCAGCATTTT,CAWSAQLREGGPQHF
TRBJ2-1,-,TRBV28,TRBD2,TGTGCCAGCACCCCCCACGGGGGACTAGCGGTACGGGGTGATGAGCAGTTCTTC,CASTPHGGLAVRGDEQFF
TRBJ2-6,-,TRBV9,-,TGTGCCAGCAGCGTCGCCTTGTCTGGGGCCAACGTCCTGACTTTC,CASSVALSGANVLTF
TRBJ2-1,-,TRBV5-4,TRBD2,TGTGCCAGCAGCAGCCGGGCGGGAGGGTACAATGAGCAGTTCTTC,CASSSRAGGYNEQFF
TRBJ2-1,few,TRBV9,TRBD2,TGTGCCATCCGGTGGCTAGCGGACTACAATGAGCAGTTCTTC,CAIRWLADYNEQFF
TRBJ1-5,-,TRBV21-1,-,TGTGCCAGCAGCAGACCGGGACTGGGGGGTCAGCCCCAGCATTTT,CASSRPGLGGQPQHF
TRBJ1-2,-,TRBV6-6,-,TGTGCCAGCAGTTCCAATGTGGGCTACACCTTC,CASSSNVGYTF
TRBJ2-7,-,TRBV4-1,TRBD2,TGCGCCAGCAGCCACGCCGGACTAGGAGGCAGTTTCTCCTACGAGCAGTACTTC,CASSHAGLGGSFSYEQYF
TRBJ1-1,-,TRBV28,-,TGTGCCAGCAGACCGGGCCCAGGCAACACTGAAGCTTTCTTT,CASRPGPGNTEAFF
TRBJ1-2,-,TRBV5-6,-,TGTGCCAGCAGCTTGGCCGGGCAGGGGCCTTATGGCTACACCTTC,CASSLAGQGPYGYTF
TRBJ1-2,-,TRBV6-5,TRBD1,TGTGCCAGCAGCCAGGACAGGAACTATGGCTACACCTTC,CASSQDRNYGYTF
TRBJ2-1,-,TRBV7-9,TRBD2,TGTGCCAGCAGAGGACTAGCGGGATCGGTGAATGAGCAGTTCTTC,CASRGLAGSVNEQFF
TRBJ2-2,once,TRBV25-1,-,TGTGCCAGCAGTGAATATAACACAGCGTCCGGGGAGCTGTTTTTT,CASSEYNTASGELFF
TRBJ1-1,-,TRBV27,TRBD1,TGTGCCAGCAGTTTTAAGGGACAGGGGTCCTTGGAAGCTTTCTTT,CASSFKGQGSLEAFF
TRBJ1-5,-,TRBV29-1,-,TGCAGCGCCTCCAACCGTGGTCAGCCCCAGCATTTT,CSASNRGQPQHF
TRBJ2-2,-,TRBV28,-,TGTGCCAGCAGGGGGACCAACACCGGGGAGCTGTTTTTT,CASRGTNTGELFF